Below, one T cell receptor (beta chain) is given with its context. Its antigen is still unknown. The sample is drawn from a study of cytomegalovirus exposure and HLA in healthy donors. Background on the study: The Caucasian-associated ancestry cluster held around 76% of over 350 genotyped donors.

PCR used 60 Vbeta primers and 13 Jbeta primers. Sequencing was performed with immunoSEQ multiplex PCR; in TCRdb, only in-frame clones are kept and a portion is missing. The sample has under 200,000 clones. This CDR3 contains 17 residues. The V gene's germline CDR1 is SNHLY and CDR2 FYNNEI. V lost 7 bases to trimming and J lost 7 bases; unmatched junction nucleotides: 20. General study results and limits: It was 150 to 200 TCR beta chains that were listed as cytomegalovirus-associated. Later analysis found that TCR beta chains associated with HLA were more clonally expanded than other, equally common chains. Evidence from a later analysis indicated that most CMV-associated TCR beta chains looked HLA-restricted.

The chain recombines TRBV2 with TRBJ1-2; 8 bases map to TRBD1. The source is a woman between 18 and 29 years old in good health and CMV-seropositive. What was sequenced was PBMCs. The CDR3 region is CASMKDRGIFVSGGYTF. Written as DNA, the CDR3 is TGTGCCAGCATGAAAGACAGGGGCATCTTCGTATCCGGTGGCTACACCTTC. Using reference TRBV2 and TRBJ1-2 for the parts outside the CDR3, the full variable domain is EPEVTQTPSHQVTQMGQEVILRCVPISNHLYFYWYRQILGQKVEFLVSFYNNEISEKSEIFDDQFSVERPDGSNFTLKIRSTKLEDSAMYFCASMKDRGIFVSGGYTFGSGTRLTVV.